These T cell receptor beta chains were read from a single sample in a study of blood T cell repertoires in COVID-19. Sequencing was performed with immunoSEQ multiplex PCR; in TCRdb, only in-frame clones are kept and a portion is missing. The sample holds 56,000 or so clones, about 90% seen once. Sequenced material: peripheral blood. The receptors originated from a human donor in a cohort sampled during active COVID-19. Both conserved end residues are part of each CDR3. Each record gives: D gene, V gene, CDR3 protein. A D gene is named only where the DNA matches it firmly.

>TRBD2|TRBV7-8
CASSLPPGGHTDTQYF
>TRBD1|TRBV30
CAWKNAGGVSLYEQYF
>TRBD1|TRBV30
CAWGQGLTNEQFF
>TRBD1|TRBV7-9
CASSWRQGDGYTF
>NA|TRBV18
CASSPVENSDNSPLHF
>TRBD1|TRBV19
CASSIYDRGNSPLHF
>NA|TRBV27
CASIRNRESTDTQYF
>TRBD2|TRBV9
CASSVRLAVTDTQYF
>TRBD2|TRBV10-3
CAIGRGPLISGANVLTF
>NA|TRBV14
CASSQYRRINEKLFF
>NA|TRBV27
CASSLRQSNYGYTF
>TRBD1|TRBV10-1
CASNTRDRGRSTEAFF
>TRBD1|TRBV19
CASSTRTGGDYGYTF
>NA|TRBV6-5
CASSYSWQGNTEAFF
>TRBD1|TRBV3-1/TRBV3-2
CASSQQPTGGGDTQYF
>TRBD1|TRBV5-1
CASSYVQGQADTQYF
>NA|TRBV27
CASSSLGRAEEKLFF
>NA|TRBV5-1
CASTGWGLGEKLFF
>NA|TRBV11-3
CASRGGGRGSSYNSPLHF
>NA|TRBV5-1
CASSQSPGDYNEQFF
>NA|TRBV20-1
CSASPNTEAFF
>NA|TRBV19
CASSTSPGSRTHRYEQYF
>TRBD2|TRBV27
CASGRGVGGTSPETQYF
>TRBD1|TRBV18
CASSKTWDRGRNEQFF
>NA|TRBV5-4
CASSFKGQRLGETQYF
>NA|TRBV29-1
CSVGHSRGHVAFF
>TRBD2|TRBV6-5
CASSLAGGPTTQYF
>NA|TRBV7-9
CASSRVAYGNTIYF
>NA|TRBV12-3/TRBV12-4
CASIGPNSYEQYF
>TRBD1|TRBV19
CASSRGWGQGSEAFF
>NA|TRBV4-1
CASSQEAGDTTFGETQYF
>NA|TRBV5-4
CASSLMPTSYNEQFF
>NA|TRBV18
CASDSLLGTGELFF
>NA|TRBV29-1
CSVSTDRLNLENTEAFF
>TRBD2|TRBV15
CATSRDLNGGATDTQYF
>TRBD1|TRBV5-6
CASSPDRGDSPLHF